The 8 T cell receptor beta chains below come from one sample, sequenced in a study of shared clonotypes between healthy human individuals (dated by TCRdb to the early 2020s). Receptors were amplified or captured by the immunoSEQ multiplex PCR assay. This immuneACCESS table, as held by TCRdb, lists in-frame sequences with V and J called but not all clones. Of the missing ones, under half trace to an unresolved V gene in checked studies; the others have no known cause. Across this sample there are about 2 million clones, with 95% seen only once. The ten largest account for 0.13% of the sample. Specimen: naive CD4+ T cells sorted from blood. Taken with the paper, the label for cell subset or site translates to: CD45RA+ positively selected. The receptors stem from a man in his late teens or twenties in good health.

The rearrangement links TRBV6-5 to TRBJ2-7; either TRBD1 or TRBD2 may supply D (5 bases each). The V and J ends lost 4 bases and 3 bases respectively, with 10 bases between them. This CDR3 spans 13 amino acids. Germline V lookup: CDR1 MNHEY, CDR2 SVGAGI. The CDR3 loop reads CASSWGGGYEQYF. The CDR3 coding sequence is TGTGCCAGCAGTTGGGGTGGGGGCTACGAGCAGTACTTC.

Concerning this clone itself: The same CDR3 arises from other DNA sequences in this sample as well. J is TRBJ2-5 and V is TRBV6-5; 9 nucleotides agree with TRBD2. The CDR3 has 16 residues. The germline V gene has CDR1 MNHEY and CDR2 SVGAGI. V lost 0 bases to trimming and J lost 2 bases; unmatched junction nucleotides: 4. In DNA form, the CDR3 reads TGTGCCAGCAGTTACTCCTTGGCGGGAGGGCAAGAGACCCAGTACTTC. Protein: CASSYSLAGGQETQYF.

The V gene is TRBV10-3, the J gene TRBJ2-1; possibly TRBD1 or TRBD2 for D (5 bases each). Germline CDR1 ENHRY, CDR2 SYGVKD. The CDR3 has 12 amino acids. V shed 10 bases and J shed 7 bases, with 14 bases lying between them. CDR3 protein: CATRDQGNEQFF. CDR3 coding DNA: TGTGCCACCCGGGACCAGGGAAATGAGCAGTTCTTC.

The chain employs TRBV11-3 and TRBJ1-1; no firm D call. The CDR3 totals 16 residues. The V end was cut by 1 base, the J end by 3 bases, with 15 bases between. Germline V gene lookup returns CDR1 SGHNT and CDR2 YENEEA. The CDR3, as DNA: TGTGCCAGCAGCTTAGGGCGCCGGAACGGGGACACTGAAGCTTTCTTT. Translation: CASSLGRRNGDTEAFF.

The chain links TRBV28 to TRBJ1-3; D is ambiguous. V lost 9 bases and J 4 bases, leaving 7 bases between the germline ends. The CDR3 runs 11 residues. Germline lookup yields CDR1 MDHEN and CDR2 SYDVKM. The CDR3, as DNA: TGTGCCAGTATGGGGGGAAACACCATATATTTT. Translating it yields CASMGGNTIYF. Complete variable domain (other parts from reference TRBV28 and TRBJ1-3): DVKVTQSSRYLVKRTGEKVFLECVQDMDHENMFWYRQDPGLGLRLIYFSYDVKMKEKGDIPEGYSVSREKKERFSLILESASTNQTSMYLCASMGGNTIYFGEGSWLTVV.

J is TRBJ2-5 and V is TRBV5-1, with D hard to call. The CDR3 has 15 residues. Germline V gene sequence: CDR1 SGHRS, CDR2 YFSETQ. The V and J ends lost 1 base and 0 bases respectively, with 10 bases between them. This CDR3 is CASSLFNGDQETQYF. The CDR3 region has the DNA TGCGCCAGCAGCTTGTTTAACGGTGACCAAGAGACCCAGTACTTC.

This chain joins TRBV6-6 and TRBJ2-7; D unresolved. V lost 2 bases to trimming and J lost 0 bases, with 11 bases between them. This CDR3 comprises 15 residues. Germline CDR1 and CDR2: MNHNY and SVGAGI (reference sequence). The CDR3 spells CASSYAQARSYEQYF. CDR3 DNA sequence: TGTGCCAGCAGTTACGCGCAGGCCCGCTCCTACGAGCAGTACTTC.

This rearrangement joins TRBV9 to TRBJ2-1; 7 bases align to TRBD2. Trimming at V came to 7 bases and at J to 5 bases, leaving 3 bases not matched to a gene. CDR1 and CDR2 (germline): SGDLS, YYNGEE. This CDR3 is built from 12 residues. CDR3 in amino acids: CASGRGNNEQFF. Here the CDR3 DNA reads TGTGCCAGCGGGAGGGGAAACAATGAGCAGTTCTTC. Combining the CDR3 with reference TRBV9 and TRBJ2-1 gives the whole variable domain DSGVTQTPKHLITATGQRVTLRCSPRSGDLSVYWYQQSLDQGLQFLIQYYNGEERAKGNILERFSAQQFPDLHSELNLSSLELGDSALYFCASGRGNNEQFFGPGTRLTVL.